The text below deals with one T cell receptor beta chain. Its specificity is unknown. The trim removed 6 bases at V and 0 bases at J, leaving 17 bases unmatched. Germline lookup yields CDR1 ENHRY and CDR2 SYGVKD. This CDR3 comprises 19 residues. The entry originates in a study of cytomegalovirus exposure and HLA in healthy donors. Study-wide background: Both the approximately 120 validation repertoires and the approximately 640 first-cohort repertoires used the same platform, as reported by a later analysis.

Study-wide results and limits: The study flagged 150 to 200 TCR beta chains as cytomegalovirus-associated.

The data were produced by immunoSEQ multiplex PCR, yet TCRdb's version contains in-frame clones alone and is incomplete. The sample carries about 140,000 clones, approximately 85% recorded once. The specimen sequenced was PBMCs. The chain combines TRBV10-3 with TRBJ2-3, with 8 bases that match TRBD1. The clonotype comes from a woman under 40 in good health and CMV-seronegative. CDR3 in DNA: TGTGCCATCAGGGATCCCAGGGGGCGCAGGGGGAGTAGCACAGATACGCAGTATTTT. This translates into CAIRDPRGRRGSSTDTQYF.